The 31 T cell receptor beta chains below all came from one sample that was sequenced in a study of HIV-infected patients and healthy controls (dated by TCRdb to the mid-2010s). The library relied on 5' RACE. The listed sequencing device is Illumina MiSeq. Using SuperScript III with primers targeting the alpha and beta constant regions, approximately 500 ng of RNA was reverse transcribed. Separate alpha and beta chain libraries were made by chain-specific third strand synthesis with multiplexing indices. Using fastp trimming at Q25 and MiXCR clonotype assembly, TCRdb reanalyzed the public sequencing data and kept in-frame beta chains. When rows share a CDR3 protein, they turn into one entry using the most common DNA and genes. The sample includes roughly 15,000 distinct CDR3 sequences, with 9.4% observed a single time. The ten largest clones represent roughly 4.6% of the sample. Whole blood was used without cell fractionation, so the repertoire reflected all unsorted peripheral T cells.

What was sequenced was blood. These receptors all stem from an adult in good health.

This clonotype has a handful of counts. This chain connects TRBV6-5 to TRBJ2-7; a weak D match, TRBD1 (7 bases). V lost 0 bases to trimming and J lost 3 bases, with 9 bases between them. Germline CDR1 MNHEY, CDR2 SVGAGI. The length of the CDR3 is 14 residues. In DNA form, the CDR3 reads TGTGCCAGCAGTTACTCGCGGGACAGCTACGAGCAGTACTTC. Protein sequence: CASSYSRDSYEQYF.

This clonotype has ten or more counts. The rearrangement links TRBV29-1 to TRBJ1-2; TRBD1 might be the D (5 bases). The germline V gene has CDR1 SQVTM and CDR2 ANQGSEA. V was shortened by 1 base and J by 4 bases, with 10 bases between the two germline ends. This CDR3 contains 13 residues. The CDR3: CSVEVTGAYGYTF. Here the CDR3 DNA reads TGCAGCGTTGAAGTAACAGGTGCCTATGGCTACACCTTC.

This clonotype was seen a few times. V gene TRBV5-1 combines with J gene TRBJ2-3; 10 positions agree with TRBD2. The CDR3 length is 16 residues. V lost 1 base, J lost 5 bases, and 7 bases stayed unmatched. CDR1 is SGHRS, CDR2 YFSETQ, per germline. In nucleotides, the CDR3 is TGCGCCAGCAGCTTGTCCCCCGGACTAGCGGTAGATACGCAGTATTTT. Translated: CASSLSPGLAVDTQYF.

This clonotype was seen at least ten times. The V gene is TRBV20-1, the J gene TRBJ2-3, with D maybe TRBD1 (5 bases). The CDR3 sequence is 16 residues long. V was pared by 3 bases and J by 1 base, with 17 bases between. Germline CDR1 is DFQATT and CDR2 is SNEGSKA (reference sequence). The CDR3: CSARIGQGGGTDTQYF. The CDR3 nucleotides are TGCAGTGCTAGGATCGGGCAGGGCGGTGGCACAGATACGCAGTATTTT.

The genes are TRBV7-8 and TRBJ1-5; TRBD1 aligns across 10 bases. There are 16 residues in the CDR3. The germline V gene encodes CDR1 SGHVS and CDR2 FQNEAQ. Trimming removed 3 bases from V and 6 bases from J; junction bases left unmatched: 8. The CDR3 protein is CASSFGMTGGFQPQHF. The CDR3 DNA sequence: TGTGCCAGCAGCTTTGGGATGACAGGGGGCTTTCAGCCCCAGCATTTT.

This sequence joins TRBV11-2 and TRBJ2-1; D assignment may be TRBD1 or TRBD2 (5 bases each). CDR3 length: 13 residues. Trimming took off 3 bases at V and 5 bases at J, with 8 bases between the two ends. Germline CDR1 and CDR2: SGHAT and FQNNGV. As DNA, the CDR3 is TGTGCCAGCAGCTTGGTGGGGGACAATGAGCAGTTCTTC. Its translation: CASSLVGDNEQFF.

By its share, this clonotype is medium-sized. V usage is TRBV12-3 or TRBV12-4 and J usage is TRBJ1-2, with a possible D match to TRBD1 (6 bases). The CDR3 runs to 13 residues. V was shortened by 3 bases and J by 5 bases, with 10 bases between the two germline ends. The CDR3 sequence: CASSLAGAYGYTF. The CDR3 DNA follows: TGTGCCAGCAGTTTGGCAGGGGCGTATGGCTACACCTTC.

The gene calls are TRBV5-1 and TRBJ2-3, with 12 bases aligning to TRBD2. CDR3 length equals 17 residues. CDR1 and CDR2 (germline): SGHRS, YFSETQ. The V and J ends lost 4 bases and 3 bases, in that order; junction bases with no gene match: 9. Here the CDR3 DNA reads TGCGCCAGCAGCCCAAGACTAGCGGGAGAACGAACAGATACGCAGTATTTT. Amino acids: CASSPRLAGERTDTQYF.

This clonotype was observed at least ten times. V usage is TRBV29-1 and J usage is TRBJ2-3; TRBD2 is a possible D gene (7 bases). CDR1 and CDR2 (germline): SQVTM, ANQGSEA. The V end was cut by 4 bases, the J end by 1 base, with 15 bases between. The CDR3 runs to 15 residues. The CDR3 here is CSVGEGGSGTDTQYF. The CDR3, as DNA: TGCAGCGTTGGGGAGGGGGGGTCTGGCACAGATACGCAGTATTTT.

This clonotype was observed many times. The chain has TRBV10-3 and TRBJ2-1; no clear D. The V end lost 2 bases, the J end lost 5 bases, and 7 bases lay between the germline ends. The germline V gene has CDR1 ENHRY and CDR2 SYGVKD. The CDR3 spans 13 residues. This CDR3 reads CAISEGLNNEQFF. The CDR3 nucleotides read TGTGCCATCAGTGAGGGTTTAAACAATGAGCAGTTCTTC.

This clonotype occurred a few times. The chain recombines TRBV7-9 with TRBJ2-7, with D perhaps TRBD1 or TRBD2 (5 bases each). This CDR3 has 12 amino acids. Germline-derived CDR1 and CDR2 are SEHNR and FQNEAQ (reference sequence). Trimming shortened V by 5 bases and J by 7 bases, and 12 bases separated the two germline ends. The CDR3 here is CASSRDVSEQYF. The CDR3 coding sequence is TGTGCCAGCAGCCGGGACGTCTCTGAGCAGTACTTC.

The genes are TRBV10-3 and TRBJ2-3; 13 nucleotides agree with TRBD2. V lost 4 bases, J lost 5 bases, and 3 bases stayed unmatched. The CDR3 extends over 15 amino acids. CDR1 is ENHRY, CDR2 SYGVKD, per germline. CDR3 sequence reads: CAISGTSGSGDTQYF. In DNA, the CDR3 is TGTGCCATCAGTGGGACTAGCGGGAGTGGAGATACGCAGTATTTT.

This clonotype was counted many times. This chain uses TRBV10-2 with TRBJ1-2; D perhaps matches TRBD1 (5 bases). V was trimmed by 8 bases and J by 5 bases, leaving 21 bases between them. The CDR3 runs 15 residues. Germline CDR1 and CDR2: WSHSY and SAAADI. The chain's CDR3 is CASRGMTEQIYGYTF. The CDR3 nucleotides read TGCGCCAGCCGGGGGATGACGGAACAGATATATGGCTACACCTTC.

This clonotype came up many times. This sequence joins TRBV3-1 and TRBJ2-1; D tentatively fits TRBD1 or TRBD2 (6 bases each). CDR1 is LGHDT, CDR2 YNNKEL, per germline (reference sequence). V dropped 6 bases and J dropped 9 bases, with 21 bases sitting between them. CDR3 length: 15 amino acids. The CDR3 here is CASRLTSGAVSEQFF. The CDR3, as DNA: TGTGCCAGCAGGCTCACCTCGGGGGCGGTAAGTGAGCAGTTCTTC.

This clonotype has ten or more counts. J is TRBJ2-6 and V is TRBV6-5, with D perhaps TRBD1 (6 bases). From germline, CDR1 is MNHEY and CDR2 SVGAGI. CDR3 length: 18 residues. V was clipped by 7 bases and J by 0 bases, with 19 bases between them. For the CDR3, the DNA is TGTGCCAGCATTAATACAGGGCTTGGAAGCTCTGGGGCCAACGTCCTGACTTTC. It encodes CASINTGLGSSGANVLTF.

This clonotype was counted many times. J is TRBJ2-3 and V is TRBV6-1; 8 bases are a match to TRBD2. This CDR3 comprises 17 residues. CDR1 MNHNS and CDR2 SASEGT come from the germline V gene. V lost 0 bases, J lost 2 bases, and 7 bases stayed unmatched. CDR3 DNA: TGTGCCAGCAGTGAAGCGCTTCCGGGGGGGGCCACAGATACGCAGTATTTT. It codes for CASSEALPGGATDTQYF.

There are many counts of this clonotype. The V gene is TRBV12-5, the J gene TRBJ1-1; no clear D gene. V lost 4 bases to trimming and J lost 3 bases, with 12 bases between them. Germline loops: CDR1 LGHNT, CDR2 FRNRAP. This CDR3 has 14 amino acids. CDR3 DNA sequence: TGTGCTAGTGGTTCGCGCCCCCGGGACACTGAAGCTTTCTTT. Protein product: CASGSRPRDTEAFF.

This clonotype occurred many times. This rearrangement joins TRBV20-1 to TRBJ1-1; TRBD1 matches 7 bases. This CDR3 contains 12 residues. Germline CDR1 reads DFQATT; CDR2 reads SNEGSKA (reference sequence). V trimming: 2 bases; J trimming: 3 bases; junction bases outside the gene matches: 0. CDR3 protein: CSARQGDTEAFF. The DNA of the CDR3 is TGCAGTGCTAGACAGGGGGACACTGAAGCTTTCTTT.

This clonotype was seen repeatedly, ten times or more. V usage is TRBV15 and J usage is TRBJ1-1, with D hard to call. Germline V gene data show CDR1 as LNHNV and CDR2 as YYDKDF (reference sequence). V was shortened by 0 bases and J by 6 bases, with 11 bases between the two germline ends. The CDR3 extends over 14 amino acids. The CDR3 DNA reads TGTGCCACCAGCAGAGAGGGTTTTGGGTCTGAAGCTTTCTTT. Protein sequence: CATSREGFGSEAFF.

This clonotype is labeled as medium-sized (0.01 to 0.1%). The chain has TRBV20-1 and TRBJ2-1; 9 nucleotides line up with TRBD2. This CDR3 spans 15 amino acids. Looked up from germline, CDR1 is DFQATT and CDR2 is SNEGSKA (reference sequence). The junction had 7 bases not matched to a gene; V was cut back by 1 base and J by 6 bases. The CDR3 is CSARAREGLSNEQFF. For the CDR3, the DNA is TGCAGTGCTAGAGCGCGGGAGGGCCTTTCCAATGAGCAGTTCTTC.

J is TRBJ1-2 and V is TRBV6-2 or TRBV6-3; D is perhaps TRBD1 (6 bases). Deletions cut 0 bases from V and 6 bases from J, with 14 bases between. The germline V gene encodes CDR1 MNHEY and CDR2 SVGEGT. The CDR3 has 15 amino acids. CDR3 region: CASSYSVRGGNGYTF. In DNA form, the CDR3 reads TGTGCCAGCAGTTACTCAGTCAGGGGAGGAAATGGCTACACCTTC.

The sample holds many counts of this clonotype. This chain connects TRBV14 to TRBJ2-3; the match to TRBD1 covers 9 bases. The length of the CDR3 is 16 residues. Germline trimming cut 5 bases from V and 2 bases from J; bases unmatched to any gene: 8. The germline V gene has CDR1 SGHDN and CDR2 FVKESK. The CDR3 bases are TGTGCCAGCAGCAAAATCCGGGACAGGGCCACAGATACGCAGTATTTT. This gives the protein CASSKIRDRATDTQYF. Variable domain in full (rest from reference TRBV14 and TRBJ2-3): EAGVTQFPSHSVIEKGQTVTLRCDPISGHDNLYWYRRVMGKEIKFLLHFVKESKQDESGMPNNRFLAERTGGTYSTLKVQPAELEDSGVYFCASSKIRDRATDTQYFGPGTRLTVL.

In this sample, this clonotype turned up a few times. J is TRBJ2-1 and V is TRBV6-1; no clear D gene. Trimming pared 3 bases from V and 7 bases from J, leaving 16 bases between. Germline lookup yields CDR1 MNHNS and CDR2 SASEGT. The CDR3 length is 15 residues. In DNA form, the CDR3 reads TGTGCCAGCAGTGAGTTGGACCAACCTTGGAATGAGCAGTTCTTC. This sequence encodes CASSELDQPWNEQFF.

The gene calls are TRBV4-3 and TRBJ2-1; D is possibly TRBD1 (6 bases). The CDR3 is made up of 16 amino acids. Germline loops: CDR1 LGHNA, CDR2 YSLEER. V was shortened by 2 bases and J by 7 bases, with 18 bases between the two germline ends. This chain's CDR3 is CASSQNWGRGENEQFF. The CDR3 coding sequence is TGCGCCAGCAGCCAAAATTGGGGCAGGGGCGAAAATGAGCAGTTCTTC.

This clonotype is medium-sized (0.01 to 0.1%) within its sample. The chain joins TRBV3-1 to TRBJ1-1, with D possibly matching TRBD1 (5 bases). Germline CDR1 LGHDT, CDR2 YNNKEL (reference sequence). Trimming took off 3 bases at V and 0 bases at J, with 14 bases between the two ends. CDR3 length equals 16 residues. The CDR3 loop is CASSQGGGDMNTEAFF. The CDR3, as DNA: TGTGCCAGCAGCCAGGGGGGTGGGGATATGAACACTGAAGCTTTCTTT.

This clonotype counts as medium-sized. The chain carries TRBV28 and TRBJ1-5; D gene uncertain. V was cut by 3 bases and J by 4 bases, with 10 bases left in between. CDR3 length equals 14 residues. The germline CDR1 and CDR2 sequences are MDHEN and SYDVKM. CDR3 sequence (DNA): TGTGCCAGCAGTTTTCCGCAGATAAATCAGCCCCAGCATTTT. Amino acid sequence: CASSFPQINQPQHF.

This clonotype occurred many times. This sequence joins TRBV7-8 and TRBJ2-5; 8 nucleotides line up with TRBD2. This CDR3 is 14 amino acids long. V gave up 5 bases and J gave up 2 bases; unmatched junction bases: 4. The germline CDR1 and CDR2 sequences are SGHVS and FQNEAQ. Written as DNA, the CDR3 is TGTGCCAGCAGCCCACAGCGGGAGCAAGAGACCCAGTACTTC. This translates into CASSPQREQETQYF.

This clonotype was observed many times. V gene TRBV29-1 combines with J gene TRBJ2-1; D unresolved. Germline values: CDR1 SQVTM, CDR2 ANQGSEA. CDR3 length equals 14 residues. V lost 7 bases and J lost 1, with 14 bases in between. The CDR3 loop is CSGDPGRSYNEQFF. The CDR3 coding sequence is TGCAGCGGAGACCCGGGCCGGTCCTACAATGAGCAGTTCTTC.

This clonotype was recorded at least ten times. The chain couples TRBV20-1 to TRBJ1-1; D is unclear. The germline gives CDR1 DFQATT, CDR2 SNEGSKA (reference sequence). The CDR3 totals 11 residues. Trimming took 7 bases from V and 2 from J, leaving 8 bases between them. The CDR3 loop reads CSENSNTEAFF. The CDR3 DNA reads TGCAGTGAAAACAGTAACACTGAAGCTTTCTTT.

This clonotype is medium-sized in the sample. V usage is TRBV5-8 and J usage is TRBJ1-1; D gene unclear. CDR1 SGHTS and CDR2 YDEGEE come from the germline V gene. The CDR3 runs 14 residues. Trimming removed 0 bases from V and 1 base from J, with 7 bases in between. CDR3 sequence (DNA): TGTGCCAGCAGCTTGGGATCGGCGAACACTGAAGCTTTCTTT. Its protein product is CASSLGSANTEAFF.

This clonotype was seen ten or more times. J is TRBJ2-3 and V is TRBV4-3, with 8 nucleotides matching TRBD2. Germline V lookup: CDR1 LGHNA, CDR2 YSLEER. Losses at the gene ends were 3 bases for V and 6 bases for J; bases not matched to a gene: 8. This CDR3 is 15 amino acids long. This CDR3 reads CASSQDTGLVDTQYF. The CDR3 DNA reads TGCGCCAGCAGCCAGGATACGGGACTAGTTGATACGCAGTATTTT.